Listed here are 10 T cell receptor beta chains from one sample, sequenced in a study of cytomegalovirus exposure and HLA in healthy donors. With 60 Vbeta and 13 Jbeta primers, the PCR was carried out. TCRdb's table, derived via immunoSEQ multiplex PCR, lists solely in-frame clones and lacks some. This sample has 110,000 to 150,000 clones, with roughly 80% found just once. The sequencing sample was made of PBMCs. These receptors were collected from a man aged 40-55 years in good health and CMV-seronegative.

This clone was counted once. The chain joins TRBV19 to TRBJ2-7, with TRBD1 identical over 8 bases. This CDR3 is built from 16 residues. J was trimmed by 3 bases and V by 0 bases; bases with no gene match: 7. Germline lookup yields CDR1 LNHDA and CDR2 SQIVND (reference sequence). The CDR3 bases are TGTGCCAGTAGTATAGATGGGACAGGTTACGTCTACGAGCAGTACTTC. Residues: CASSIDGTGYVYEQYF.

This clone was counted only a few times. The chain has TRBV19 and TRBJ2-2; no definite D call. The ends were cut back, 10 bases at V and 0 bases at J, with 9 bases in the middle. The CDR3 is 13 amino acids. CDR1 and CDR2 from the germline V gene are LNHDA and SQIVND (reference sequence). This chain's CDR3 is CAIRVPNTGELFF. As DNA, the CDR3 is TGTGCCATCCGGGTTCCGAACACCGGGGAGCTGTTTTTT.

This chain uses TRBV28 with TRBJ1-1; perhaps TRBD1 as D (5 bases). This CDR3 is built from 12 residues. The ends were cut back, 11 bases at V and 1 base at J, with 11 bases in the middle. Germline V gene lookup returns CDR1 MDHEN and CDR2 SYDVKM. CDR3 region: CAALTENTEAFF. The CDR3 coding sequence is TGTGCCGCCTTGACAGAGAACACTGAAGCTTTCTTT.

CDR3 in amino acids: CASQNSNQPQHF. The DNA for the CDR3 is TGTGCCAGCCAAAATAGCAATCAGCCCCAGCATTTT. This chain uses TRBV25-1 with TRBJ1-5; D call uncertain. The V end lost 8 bases, the J end lost 0 bases, and 5 bases lay between the germline ends. The CDR3 is made up of 12 amino acids. Germline lookup yields CDR1 MGHDK and CDR2 SYGVNS.

The rearrangement joins TRBV9 to TRBJ2-1; 9 bases align to TRBD2. The CDR3 covers 16 residues. CDR1 and CDR2 from the germline V gene are SGDLS and YYNGEE. The V segment lost 4 bases and the J segment 5 bases; nucleotides outside the gene matches: 10. This CDR3 reads CASSFASGGGDNEQFF. CDR3 sequence (DNA): TGTGCCAGCAGCTTCGCAAGTGGCGGGGGGGACAATGAGCAGTTCTTC.

As regards this clone: Distinct nucleotide sequences in the sample also encode this CDR3. The CDR3 DNA reads as TGTGCCAGTAGTATCGGACAGCAAGAGACCCAGTACTTC. The encoded protein is CASSIGQQETQYF. The V and J genes are TRBV19 and TRBJ2-5; D may be TRBD1 (6 bases). In germline, CDR1 is LNHDA, CDR2 SQIVND (reference sequence). Deletions cut 3 bases from V and 2 bases from J, with 7 bases between. This CDR3 region has 13 residues.

The rearrangement links TRBV5-8 to TRBJ1-1; weak D call: TRBD1 (5 bases). V gave up 0 bases and J gave up 5 bases, with 17 bases separating them. CDR1 and CDR2 from the germline V gene are SGHTS and YDEGEE. There are 16 residues in the CDR3. CDR3: CASSLGGERIRTEAFF. DNA for the CDR3: TGTGCCAGCAGCTTGGGGGGGGAGAGGATCCGGACTGAAGCTTTCTTT.

The V gene is TRBV9, the J gene TRBJ2-5, with 10 bases that match TRBD1. Trimming cost V 0 bases and J 4 bases; bases outside gene matches: 6. Germline loops: CDR1 SGDLS, CDR2 YYNGEE. This CDR3 region has 16 residues. Written as DNA, the CDR3 is TGTGCCAGCAGCGTAGGAGGGACAGGGGCTGGAGAGACCCAGTACTTC. As protein: CASSVGGTGAGETQYF. The whole variable domain, filled in from reference TRBV9 and TRBJ2-5, reads DSGVTQTPKHLITATGQRVTLRCSPRSGDLSVYWYQQSLDQGLQFLIQYYNGEERAKGNILERFSAQQFPDLHSELNLSSLELGDSALYFCASSVGGTGAGETQYFGPGTRLLVL.

The rearrangement uses TRBV4-3 and TRBJ2-7, with D perhaps TRBD1 (5 bases). Trimming pared 0 bases from V and 6 bases from J, leaving 9 bases between. Germline V CDR1 and CDR2: LGHNA, YSLEER. CDR3 length equals 13 residues. CDR3 sequence (DNA): TGCGCCAGCAGCCAAGACAGGGCTGGCGAGCAGTACTTC. This translates into CASSQDRAGEQYF.

This chain connects TRBV27 to TRBJ2-7; 8 bases map to TRBD1. Germline loops: CDR1 MNHEY, CDR2 SMNVEV (reference sequence). Germline trimming cut 6 bases from V and 4 bases from J; bases unmatched to any gene: 8. The CDR3 sequence is 14 residues long. The chain's CDR3 is CASSPSGGGYEQYF. The CDR3, as DNA: TGTGCCAGCAGCCCTTCAGGGGGCGGATACGAGCAGTACTTC.